The present entry profiles one T cell receptor (beta chain) with its context. This specimen belongs to a study of blood T cells in healthy people across ages. With a J-beta primer mix and a sample-barcoded 5' primer, a second PCR ran 7 to 11 cycles. TCRdb re-derived calls from the 5' RACE reads in MiXCR, one entry per CDR3 protein. Counted here are some 1,800,000 distinct CDR3 sequences, roughly two fifths occurring once; the ten biggest clones make up 20% to 25%. The sample was blood. This clonotype was obtained from a human donor in good health.

The chain's CDR3 is CASSLRSVGATNYGYTF. For the CDR3, the DNA is TGTGCCAGCAGCTTAAGAAGTGTGGGGGCCACTAACTATGGCTACACCTTC. This chain connects TRBV7-2 to TRBJ1-2, with D maybe TRBD1 (6 bases). Trimming shortened V by 2 bases and J by 0 bases, and 16 bases separated the two germline ends. Germline V CDR1 and CDR2: SGHTA, FQGNSA. This CDR3 comprises 17 residues.